Below, one T cell receptor (beta chain) is given with its context. Its matching antigen is unknown. All gene names here are mouse names. From the germline J gene comes the end of the CDR3, since the read stops 1 residue before it. The source of the sample is a study of tissue T cells after allogeneic stem cell transplantation. Overall study findings and caveats: Only a limited share of tissue TCRs appeared in blood or spleen. Shared clones across patients were few; motif clustering revealed tissue-specific shared signatures.

The assay was immunoSEQ multiplex PCR, and TCRdb's table has in-frame clones only and misses some. The table records 20,000 to 25,000 clones, roughly 72% of them present only once. Trimming removed 0 bases at V and 2 bases at J, with 6 bases between. The CDR3 sequence is 14 residues long. CDR1 is LGHNA, CDR2 YSYQKL, per germline. This receptor was identified in a female BALB/c mouse in good health. This strain has MHC haplotype H2-d. The V and J genes are TRBV2 and TRBJ2-4; D is unresolved. The sample comprised spleen. CDR3 loop: CASSQDGVQNTLYF. The sequenced part of the CDR3 DNA is TGTGCCAGCAGCCAAGACGGGGTTCAAAACACCTTGTAC.